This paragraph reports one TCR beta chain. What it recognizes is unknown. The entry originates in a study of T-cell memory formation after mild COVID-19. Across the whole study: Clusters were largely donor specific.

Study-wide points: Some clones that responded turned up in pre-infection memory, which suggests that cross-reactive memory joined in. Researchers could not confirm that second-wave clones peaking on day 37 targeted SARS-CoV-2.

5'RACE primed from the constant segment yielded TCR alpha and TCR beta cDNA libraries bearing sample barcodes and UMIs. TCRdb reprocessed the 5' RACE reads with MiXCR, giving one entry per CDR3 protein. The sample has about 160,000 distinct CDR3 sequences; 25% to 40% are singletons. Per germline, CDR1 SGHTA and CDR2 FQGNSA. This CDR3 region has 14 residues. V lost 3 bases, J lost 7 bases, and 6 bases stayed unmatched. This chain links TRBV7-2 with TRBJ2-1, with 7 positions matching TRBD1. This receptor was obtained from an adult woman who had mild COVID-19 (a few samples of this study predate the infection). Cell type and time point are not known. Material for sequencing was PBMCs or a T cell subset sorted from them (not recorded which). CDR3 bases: TGTGCCAGCAGCTTGATAGGGGGCAGGAATGAGCAGTTCTTC. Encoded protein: CASSLIGGRNEQFF.